Shown below are 29 T cell receptor beta chains from a single sample sequenced in a study of human T cells and chemical hapten exposure. TCRdb re-derived calls from the RACE reads in MiXCR, one entry per CDR3 protein. The sample includes about 80,000 distinct CDR3 sequences, about 14% seen only once; the top ten take roughly 4.9%. Sample time point: pre-sensitization, week 0. Stated treatment: therapeutic diphenylcyclopropenone sensitization with weekly scalp DPC. Sequenced material: whole blood, taken in connection with sensitization to the hapten diphenylcyclopropenone (DPC). All receptors come from a woman aged 50 to 60 with alopecia areata. Some clones in this sample may be carry-over from other donors' samples.

This clonotype appeared many times. The chain joins TRBV29-1 to TRBJ2-1, with D hard to call. The CDR3 has 11 residues. Looked up from germline, CDR1 is SQVTM and CDR2 is ANQGSEA. V gave up 4 bases and J gave up 4 bases, with 5 bases separating them. The CDR3 DNA sequence: TGCAGCGTTGGATCTTACAATGAGCAGTTCTTC. This encodes CSVGSYNEQFF.

This clonotype was seen more than once but under ten times. This chain uses TRBV5-4 with TRBJ2-5; TRBD1 aligns across 9 bases. This CDR3 is 15 amino acids long. V was clipped by 3 bases and J by 5 bases; unmatched bases: 8. Germline values: CDR1 SGHNT, CDR2 YYREEE (reference sequence). Here the CDR3 reads CASSSTGQGYETQYF. The CDR3 DNA follows: TGTGCCAGCAGCTCGACGGGACAGGGTTACGAGACCCAGTACTTC.

The chain carries TRBV5-1 and TRBJ2-7; 9 bases line up with TRBD2. This CDR3 has 15 amino acids. Trimming cost V 0 bases and J 2 bases; bases outside gene matches: 3. Germline V gene sequence: CDR1 SGHRS, CDR2 YFSETQ. The CDR3 bases are TGCGCCAGCAGCTTGGGTAGCGGGGGAACCTACGAGCAGTACTTC. Translating gives CASSLGSGGTYEQYF.

This clonotype was recorded many times. The genes are TRBV13 and TRBJ2-1, with 9 bases fitting TRBD2. CDR3 length: 16 amino acids. After removal of 5 bases from V and 7 bases from J, the junction contained 12 bases not matched to a gene. Germline V gives CDR1 PRHDT, CDR2 FYEKMQ (reference sequence). CDR3 coding DNA: TGTGCCAGCAGCCCGACGGCGGCGGGAGGGAGGAATGAGCAGTTCTTC. It yields the protein CASSPTAAGGRNEQFF. The variable domain in full, completed from reference TRBV13 and TRBJ2-1, reads AAGVIQSPRHLIKEKRETATLKCYPIPRHDTVYWYQQGPGQDPQFLISFYEKMQSDKGSIPDRFSAQQFSDYHSELNMSSLELGDSALYFCASSPTAAGGRNEQFFGPGTRLTVL.

The gene calls are TRBV11-2 and TRBJ2-1; 8 nucleotides line up with TRBD2. Trimming at V came to 9 bases and at J to 4 bases, leaving 5 bases not matched to a gene. This CDR3 is built from 13 residues. Germline CDR1 is SGHAT and CDR2 is FQNNGV. CDR3 protein: CASKLAVYNEQFF. CDR3 sequence (DNA): TGTGCCAGTAAACTAGCGGTGTACAATGAGCAGTTCTTC.

This clonotype turned up a few times. The chain recombines TRBV20-1 with TRBJ2-4; D gene ambiguous. CDR3 size: 15 residues. Trimming stripped 0 bases from V and 0 bases from J, with 9 bases between. CDR1 and CDR2 from the germline V gene are DFQATT and SNEGSKA (reference sequence). The CDR3 DNA reads TGCAGTGCTAGAGATGGCACACTAGCCAAAAACATTCAGTACTTC. This gives the protein CSARDGTLAKNIQYF.

This clonotype was seen at least ten times. The rearrangement uses TRBV12-3 or TRBV12-4 and TRBJ2-5; 9 nucleotides align to TRBD2. The trim removed 1 base at V and 4 bases at J, leaving 4 bases unmatched. The CDR3 extends over 15 amino acids. The CDR3 DNA is TGTGCCAGCAGTTTAGTTATAGCGGGAGCAGAGACCCAGTACTTC. This gives the protein CASSLVIAGAETQYF.

This clonotype was observed a few times. The chain combines TRBV6-1 with TRBJ2-5; possibly TRBD2 for D (6 bases). The CDR3 consists of 15 residues. CDR1 is MNHNS, CDR2 SASEGT, per germline. Trimming removed 2 bases at V and 5 bases at J, with 15 bases between. The CDR3 here is CASSEYYGSGETQYF. The CDR3 region has the DNA TGTGCCAGCAGTGAATATTACGGGAGTGGGGAGACCCAGTACTTC.

This clonotype was counted between two and nine times. This rearrangement joins TRBV7-7 to TRBJ2-1; 11 bases are shared with TRBD2. Germline V gene data show CDR1 as SSHAT and CDR2 as FNYEAQ (reference sequence). The CDR3 has 18 residues. Trimming at V came to 1 base and at J to 2 bases, leaving 7 bases not matched to a gene. The CDR3 region is CASSLGPIAGGPYNEQFF. In DNA form, the CDR3 reads TGTGCCAGCAGCTTAGGTCCTATAGCGGGAGGGCCCTACAATGAGCAGTTCTTC.

This clonotype occurred a few times. The genes are TRBV7-9 and TRBJ2-5, with 12 positions matching TRBD2. Germline V gene data show CDR1 as SEHNR and CDR2 as FQNEAQ (reference sequence). The CDR3 extends over 16 amino acids. V shed 4 bases and J 5 bases; nucleotides not matched to a gene: 8. CDR3 coding DNA: TGTGCCAGCAGCTCCGGGACTAGCGGGTGGCTGGAGACCCAGTACTTC. This codes for CASSSGTSGWLETQYF.

This clonotype has just a few counts. The rearrangement links TRBV5-1 to TRBJ1-1; 9 nucleotides match TRBD1. Looked up from germline, CDR1 is SGHRS and CDR2 is YFSETQ. The CDR3 loop spans 14 amino acids. V trimming: 4 bases; J trimming: 4 bases; junction bases outside the gene matches: 5. The CDR3 region is CASSPTTGGTEAFF. The CDR3 DNA is TGCGCCAGCAGCCCAACGACAGGGGGCACTGAAGCTTTCTTT.

This sequence joins TRBV18 and TRBJ2-1, with D unresolved. Germline CDR1 reads KGHSH; CDR2 reads LQKENI. The CDR3 extends over 14 amino acids. V was clipped by 2 bases and J by 6 bases, with 11 bases between them. The CDR3 DNA is TGTGCCAGCTCACCAAGGAGTTTGGGCAATGAGCAGTTCTTC. Translating it yields CASSPRSLGNEQFF. Full variable domain (rest looked up from reference TRBV18 and TRBJ2-1): NAGVMQNPRHLVRRRGQEARLRCSPMKGHSHVYWYRQLPEEGLKFMVYLQKENIIDESGMPKERFSAEFPKEGPSILRIQQVVRGDSAAYFCASSPRSLGNEQFFGPGTRLTVL.

This sequence joins TRBV28 and TRBJ2-5; TRBD2 is a possible D gene (6 bases). The CDR3 is 11 residues long. Germline V gene sequence: CDR1 MDHEN, CDR2 SYDVKM. Trimming shortened V by 7 bases and J by 5 bases, and 8 bases separated the two germline ends. The CDR3 sequence: CASNLAETQYF. The CDR3 coding sequence is TGTGCCAGCAACCTAGCGGAGACCCAGTACTTC.

The chain links TRBV11-2 to TRBJ1-5, with D maybe TRBD1 (5 bases). Trimming removed 4 bases at V and 5 bases at J, with 12 bases between. From germline, CDR1 is SGHAT and CDR2 FQNNGV. This CDR3 is 14 amino acids long. The CDR3: CASSSGRTYQPQHF. The CDR3 nucleotides are TGTGCCAGCAGCTCGGGACGGACGTATCAGCCCCAGCATTTT.

The rearrangement joins TRBV7-6 to TRBJ2-1; D is unclear. This CDR3 contains 12 residues. Looked up from germline, CDR1 is SGHVS and CDR2 is FNYEAQ. Trimming took 3 bases from V and 9 from J, leaving 9 bases between them. Written as DNA, the CDR3 is TGTGCCAGCAGCTTTCCCCTGAGTGAGCAGTTCTTC. Its protein is CASSFPLSEQFF.

This clonotype was found once. The J gene is TRBJ1-5, the V gene TRBV7-9; D remains unclear. The ends were cut back, 2 bases at V and 5 bases at J, with 7 bases in the middle. The CDR3 has 13 amino acids. Germline V CDR1 and CDR2: SEHNR, FQNEAQ (reference sequence). CDR3 bases: TGTGCCAGCAGCTTATTCGCGGATCAGCCCCAGCATTTT. Residues: CASSLFADQPQHF. The whole variable domain, remainder taken from reference TRBV7-9 and TRBJ1-5, is DTGVSQNPRHKITKRGQNVTFRCDPISEHNRLYWYRQTLGQGPEFLTYFQNEAQLEKSRLLSDRFSAERPKGSFSTLEIQRTEQGDSAMYLCASSLFADQPQHFGDGTRLSIL.

The J gene is TRBJ2-7, the V gene TRBV4-2, with D perhaps matching TRBD2 (5 bases). CDR3 length: 15 residues. The germline V and J ends were trimmed by 3 bases and 3 bases, with 15 bases remaining between them. CDR1 and CDR2 (germline): LGHNA, YNFKEQ. This CDR3 reads CASSHLDKRSYEQYF. The CDR3, as DNA: TGTGCCAGCAGCCACCTCGACAAGCGGAGCTACGAGCAGTACTTC.

The chain recombines TRBV7-9 with TRBJ1-2; 9 bases line up with TRBD1. The CDR3 length is 17 residues. Looked up from germline, CDR1 is SEHNR and CDR2 is FQNEAQ (reference sequence). The J segment lost 2 bases and the V segment lost 5 bases, leaving 12 bases of the junction unmatched. Here the CDR3 DNA reads TGTGCCAGCAGCCCCTCAAACCCCGGGACAGGGAACTATGGCTACACCTTC. This codes for CASSPSNPGTGNYGYTF.

This clonotype was detected ten times or more. The CDR3 is CSAKGHTDTQYF. CDR3 in DNA: TGCAGTGCTAAAGGGCACACAGATACGCAGTATTTT. The chain joins TRBV20-1 to TRBJ2-3, with D hard to call. Deletions cut 4 bases from V and 2 bases from J, with 7 bases between. Germline CDR1 DFQATT, CDR2 SNEGSKA (reference sequence). This CDR3 region has 12 residues.

The rearrangement uses TRBV12-3 or TRBV12-4 and TRBJ2-2; D is uncertain. The length of the CDR3 is 15 residues. The germline V and J ends were trimmed by 3 bases and 8 bases, with 16 bases remaining between them. The CDR3 here is CASSFYGWVSGELFF. CDR3 nucleotide sequence: TGTGCCAGCAGTTTTTACGGATGGGTTTCTGGGGAGCTGTTTTTT.

This clonotype came up a few times. In nucleotides, the CDR3 is TGTGCCAGCAGCATGACTAGCGGGAGATTCGAGACCCAGTACTTC. It translates to CASSMTSGRFETQYF. The chain carries TRBV28 and TRBJ2-5, with 12 bases matching TRBD2. The CDR3 totals 15 residues. Germline trimming cut 6 bases from V and 5 bases from J; bases unmatched to any gene: 7. Germline CDR1 MDHEN, CDR2 SYDVKM.

J is TRBJ2-7 and V is TRBV20-1; 11 bases line up with TRBD2. CDR1 and CDR2 from the germline V gene are DFQATT and SNEGSKA (reference sequence). J was trimmed by 2 bases and V by 0 bases; bases with no gene match: 9. This CDR3 region has 17 residues. Here the CDR3 DNA reads TGCAGTGCTAGAGATATAGGGACTAGCGGCCTCACCTACGAGCAGTACTTC. It translates to CSARDIGTSGLTYEQYF.

In its sample, this clonotype was seen a few times. The rearrangement uses TRBV7-8 and TRBJ2-3; D is uncertain. Per the germline V gene, CDR1 is SGHVS and CDR2 is FQNEAQ. The V and J ends lost 5 bases and 2 bases respectively, with 8 bases between them. CDR3 length: 13 amino acids. This chain's CDR3 is CASSPQPTDTQYF. The CDR3 nucleotides are TGTGCCAGCAGCCCGCAACCCACAGATACGCAGTATTTT.

This clonotype was detected only once. The chain combines TRBV5-1 with TRBJ2-1; 8 bases are a match to TRBD1. Trimming took 3 bases from V and 3 from J; bases not matched to a gene: 5. Germline assignment: CDR1 SGHRS and CDR2 YFSETQ. The CDR3 loop spans 15 amino acids. The CDR3 DNA sequence: TGCGCCAGCAGCTCTACAGGGGGGAACTACAATGAGCAGTTCTTC. Translating it yields CASSSTGGNYNEQFF.

The chain recombines TRBV10-2 with TRBJ2-3; 11 nucleotides line up with TRBD2. Germline V CDR1 and CDR2: WSHSY, SAAADI. The trim removed 0 bases at V and 4 bases at J, leaving 6 bases unmatched. This CDR3 comprises 17 residues. Here the CDR3 DNA reads TGCGCCAGCAGTGAGTCGACTAGCGGGGTTGGTGCAGATACGCAGTATTTT. Residues: CASSESTSGVGADTQYF.

V is TRBV7-9 and J is TRBJ2-7; D call uncertain. The CDR3 is made up of 12 amino acids. The V end was cut by 5 bases, the J end by 1 base, with 6 bases between. CDR1 and CDR2 (germline): SEHNR, FQNEAQ (reference sequence). The CDR3 nucleotides are TGTGCCAGCAGCACATGGTCCTACGAGCAGTACTTC. Translated, it gives CASSTWSYEQYF.

The V gene is TRBV5-6, the J gene TRBJ2-1; D unresolved. The CDR3 is 12 amino acids. V lost 2 bases and J lost 8, with 8 bases in between. Germline V CDR1 and CDR2: SGHDT, YYEEEE. CDR3: CASSFGGYEQFF. The CDR3 DNA reads TGTGCCAGCAGCTTTGGTGGGTATGAGCAGTTCTTC.

The V and J genes are TRBV3-1 and TRBJ2-7, with D tentatively TRBD1 or TRBD2 (5 bases each). V shed 3 bases and J shed 5 bases, with 11 bases lying between them. Germline-derived CDR1 and CDR2 are LGHDT and YNNKEL (reference sequence). The CDR3 is 13 amino acids. CDR3 sequence: CASSQRGADEQYF. In nucleotides, the CDR3 is TGTGCCAGCAGCCAGAGGGGTGCCGACGAGCAGTACTTC.

The V and J genes are TRBV6-1 and TRBJ1-2; D remains ambiguous. CDR3 length equals 13 residues. Trimming stripped 2 bases from V and 6 bases from J, with 10 bases between. Per germline, CDR1 MNHNS and CDR2 SASEGT. As DNA, the CDR3 is TGTGCCAGCAGTGAATTAATCGGAAATGGCTACACCTTC. Amino acid sequence: CASSELIGNGYTF.